The sequence of this T cell receptor beta chain was determined in a study of patients and donors after allogeneic stem cell transplantation. CDR1 is SNHLY and CDR2 is FYNNEI in the germline V gene. The CDR3 is 14 residues long. Trimming cost V 6 bases and J 4 bases, with 12 bases left between them. TCRdb processed the RT-PCR reads anew with MiXCR; each CDR3 protein has one entry. The table shows 900,000 to 1,000,000 distinct CDR3 sequences, with about a sixth occurring only once. Sequencing input: blood, either unsorted or a sorted T cell fraction (not recorded which). This chain joins TRBV2 and TRBJ1-4, with D possibly matching TRBD1 (5 bases). The TCR was taken from a human donor who was either an allogeneic HSCT recipient or a stem cell or donor lymphocyte infusion donor (not recorded which). It is not recorded whose cells these are; they may come from a transplant donor. The CDR3 loop is CASSRDLSNEKLFF. The CDR3 coding sequence is TGTGCCAGCAGCCGGGACCTAAGTAATGAAAAACTGTTTTTT.